A selection of T cell receptor beta chains follows, all from one sample in a study of CD8 T cells in Susac syndrome. TCRdb ran MiXCR on the immunoSEQ multiplex PCR reads and lists one entry per CDR3 protein. The repertoire includes about 150,000 distinct CDR3 sequences, approximately 95% of them detected once, and around 0.13% sits in the top ten. Sequencing was performed on CD4+ T cells from PBMCs. Every receptor here comes from a human donor with Susac syndrome. CDR3s include the opening cysteine and the closing phenylalanine or tryptophan. The D gene is left open where the match is weak. The size field is filled for only some rows; it gives once, few, many or a size class.

>TRBV15|TRBJ2-1|14|.|.
TGTGCCACCAGCAGAGATGTCCGCTACAATGAGCAGTTCTTC
CATSRDVRYNEQFF
>TRBV12-3/TRBV12-4|TRBJ2-3|16|.|.
TGTGCCAGCAGTCACCGGACTCGTCCACCCACAGATACGCAGTATTTT
CASSHRTRPPTDTQYF
>TRBV7-9|TRBJ2-1|11|.|.
TGTGCCAGCAGCTTATCCCCTGGTTGGATCTTC
CASSLSPGWIF
>TRBV30|TRBJ2-1|15|.|.
TGTGCCTGGAGCCCCCTTGCCACGAGGGTCAATGAGCAGTTCTTC
CAWSPLATRVNEQFF
>TRBV11-2|TRBJ2-6|16|.|.
TGTGCCAGCAGCACGCCAACAGGGTTTGGGGCCAACGTCCTGACTTTC
CASSTPTGFGANVLTF
>TRBV20-1|TRBJ2-3|12|.|.
TGCAGTGCTGGGGTTAGCACAGATACGCAGTATTTT
CSAGVSTDTQYF
>TRBV27|TRBJ2-3|14|TRBD2|.
TGTGCCAGCAGTTCCGGACTAGCAGTAGATACGCAGTATTTT
CASSSGLAVDTQYF
>TRBV30|TRBJ2-2|13|.|.
TGTGCCTGGAGTCCAGGGGCGATCGGGGAGCTGTTTTTT
CAWSPGAIGELFF
>TRBV25-1|TRBJ2-2|15|.|.
TGTGCCAGCAGTGAGGAGGGACGGAGTGCCGGGGAGCTGTTTTTT
CASSEEGRSAGELFF
>TRBV3-1|TRBJ2-3|11|.|.
TGTGCCAGCAGCCAAGAGAGGAGAGCGGTTTTT
CASSQERRAVF
>TRBV24-1|TRBJ1-1|13|.|.
TGTGCCACCAGTGTGCAGGGGTCGTCGGAAGCTTTCTTT
CATSVQGSSEAFF
>TRBV20-1|TRBJ2-1|13|.|.
TGCAGTGCTGCCCGGCGGGAATTCAATGAGCAGTTCTTC
CSAARREFNEQFF
>TRBV29-1|TRBJ2-2|14|.|.
TGCAGCGTTCAAGGGGCCGTCCAGGCCGGGGAGCTGTTTTTT
CSVQGAVQAGELFF
>TRBV5-1|TRBJ2-5|13|.|.
TGCGCCAGCCTGCTAGGATGGCAAGAGACCCAGTACTTC
CASLLGWQETQYF
>TRBV2|TRBJ2-7|13|TRBD2|.
TGTGCCATTCGACTAGCGGACTCCTACGAGCAGTACTTC
CAIRLADSYEQYF
>TRBV5-4|TRBJ1-1|15|TRBD1|.
TGTGCCAGCAGCGGGAAGGACAGGGTAAACACTGAAGCTTTCTTT
CASSGKDRVNTEAFF
>TRBV19|TRBJ2-1|13|TRBD2|.
TGTGCCAGCACTAGCGGCTCCTACAATGAGCAGTTCTTC
CASTSGSYNEQFF
>TRBV18|TRBJ2-7|13|.|few
TGTGCCAGCTCATTGGGGGTAGAATACGAGCAGTACTTC
CASSLGVEYEQYF
>TRBV4-3|TRBJ2-7|16|TRBD2|.
TGCGCCAGCAGCCAAAGACTAGCGGTATACTCCTACGAGCAGTACTTC
CASSQRLAVYSYEQYF
>TRBV20-1|TRBJ2-5|14|TRBD2|.
TGCAGTGCTCAAAGCGGGGGGGGACTAGAGACCCAGTACTTC
CSAQSGGGLETQYF
>TRBV15|TRBJ2-3|16|.|.
TGTGCCACCAGCCCCCGTGCAGACAAGGTTACAGATACGCAGTATTTT
CATSPRADKVTDTQYF
>TRBV28|TRBJ2-6|15|.|.
TGTGCCAGCATGGACAGATCCTCTGGGGCCAACGTCCTGACTTTC
CASMDRSSGANVLTF
>TRBV29-1|TRBJ1-2|14|TRBD1|.
TGCAGCGTTTCGAGTGTGGGACAGGGGTCGGGCTACACCTTC
CSVSSVGQGSGYTF
>TRBV4-1|TRBJ1-4|12|.|.
TGCGCCAGCAGCCAAGTTAGAGAAAAACTGTTTTTT
CASSQVREKLFF
>TRBV20-1|TRBJ2-5|15|.|.
TGCAGTGCTAGTCGAGTACTAGCCCGCAGCGAGACCCAGTACTTC
CSASRVLARSETQYF
>TRBV3-1|TRBJ2-5|15|TRBD1|once
TGTGCCAGCAGCAGGGGACAGGGCTACCAAGAGACCCAGTACTTC
CASSRGQGYQETQYF
>TRBV24-1|TRBJ2-1|14|.|.
TGTGCCACCAGTGGCGACAGACCCTACAATGAGCAGTTCTTC
CATSGDRPYNEQFF
>TRBV4-2|TRBJ1-4|16|.|.
TGTGCCAGCAGCCCGGGGCACACTACAACTAATGAAAAACTGTTTTTT
CASSPGHTTTNEKLFF
>TRBV28|TRBJ2-5|13|.|.
TGTGCCAGCAGTTTACGTTATCCAGAGACCCAGTACTTC
CASSLRYPETQYF
>TRBV7-9|TRBJ2-1|16|.|.
TGTGCCAGCAGCCCAGAAACAGGGATTAGGTACAATGAGCAGTTCTTC
CASSPETGIRYNEQFF
>TRBV20-1|TRBJ2-1|14|.|.
TGCAGTGCTCGTACCCGTCCTCATTTCAGTGAGCAGTTCTTC
CSARTRPHFSEQFF
>TRBV24-1|TRBJ1-5|13|.|once
TGTGCCACCAGTGATTTCGACAATCAGCCCCAGCATTTT
CATSDFDNQPQHF
>TRBV30|TRBJ1-1|13|TRBD1|.
TGTGCCTGGAGACAGGGGGGGGACACTGAAGCTTTCTTT
CAWRQGGDTEAFF
>TRBV30|TRBJ1-5|13|.|.
TGTGCCTGGAGTAGGCAGAGGGGACAGCCCCAGCATTTT
CAWSRQRGQPQHF
>TRBV29-1|TRBJ1-2|12|.|.
TGCAGCGTTGAATATGGAAACTATGGCTACACCTTC
CSVEYGNYGYTF
>TRBV5-1|TRBJ2-3|15|TRBD1|.
TGCGCCAGCAGCGTTGGGGGGACAGGGGGCTTCGCGCAGTATTTT
CASSVGGTGGFAQYF
>TRBV6-5|TRBJ1-2|16|.|.
TGTGCCAGCAGTTACTTGTCTAGGGGGTCGGGGTATGGCTACACCTTC
CASSYLSRGSGYGYTF
>TRBV4-3|TRBJ2-5|17|.|.
TGCGCCAGCAGCCAAGGGGGGACGTCCGCGTACCAAGAGACCCAGTACTTC
CASSQGGTSAYQETQYF
>TRBV3-1|TRBJ2-7|15|TRBD2|.
TGTGCCAGCAGCCGCGTGGGACTAGCTACCTACGAGCAGTACTTC
CASSRVGLATYEQYF
>TRBV7-9|TRBJ2-2|13|.|.
TGTGCCAGCAGCTCCTACTTGGCCGGGGAGCTGTTTTTT
CASSSYLAGELFF
>TRBV9|TRBJ2-1|16|.|.
TGTGCCAGCAGCCTCCGGGACGGATCCTCCTACAATGAGCAGTTCTTC
CASSLRDGSSYNEQFF
>TRBV14|TRBJ2-1|16|.|.
TGTGCCAGCAGCCAAGTTGGGGGTACAGGAGTCAATGAGCAGTTCTTC
CASSQVGGTGVNEQFF
>TRBV20-1|TRBJ1-1|15|.|.
TGCAGTCTCTCGGGGGCAGGCACAAAGAACACTGAAGCTTTCTTT
CSLSGAGTKNTEAFF
>TRBV4-3|TRBJ2-4|15|.|.
TGCGCCAGCAGCCAAGAATCGGGCAGCTTAAACATTCAGTACTTC
CASSQESGSLNIQYF
>TRBV9|TRBJ2-5|17|TRBD2|.
TGTGCCAGCAGCGTAGGATCCTTAGCGGGGGGGCCAGAGACCCAGTACTTC
CASSVGSLAGGPETQYF
>TRBV6-5|TRBJ1-5|14|TRBD1|.
TGTGCCAGCAGTTACCTAGGGGGCGATCAGCCCCAGCATTTT
CASSYLGGDQPQHF
>TRBV7-2|TRBJ1-5|17|TRBD1|.
TGTGCCAGCAGCTTAACGCCAGGGGGCCCTTGGAATCAGCCCCAGCATTTT
CASSLTPGGPWNQPQHF
>TRBV5-6|TRBJ1-3|16|.|once
TGTGCCAGCAGCTTGGGGCGGCGCTTCTCTGGAAACACCATATATTTT
CASSLGRRFSGNTIYF
>TRBV28|TRBJ2-3|14|TRBD1|.
TGTGCCAGTTTGACAGGGGCTGGCACAGATACGCAGTATTTT
CASLTGAGTDTQYF
>TRBV29-1|TRBJ2-7|12|.|.
TGCAGCGCCGGAACTAGCTCCTACGAGCAGTACTTC
CSAGTSSYEQYF
>TRBV28|TRBJ1-5|15|.|.
TGTGCCAGCAGTTTCACGGGAAGAGGCAATCAGCCCCAGCATTTT
CASSFTGRGNQPQHF
>TRBV12-3/TRBV12-4|TRBJ2-1|14|.|.
TGTGCCAGCAGTTTATTTAGGACAGAGAATGAGCAGTTCTTC
CASSLFRTENEQFF
>TRBV29-1|TRBJ2-5|11|.|.
TGCAGCGGGAGGCTCGGGGAGACCCAGTACTTC
CSGRLGETQYF